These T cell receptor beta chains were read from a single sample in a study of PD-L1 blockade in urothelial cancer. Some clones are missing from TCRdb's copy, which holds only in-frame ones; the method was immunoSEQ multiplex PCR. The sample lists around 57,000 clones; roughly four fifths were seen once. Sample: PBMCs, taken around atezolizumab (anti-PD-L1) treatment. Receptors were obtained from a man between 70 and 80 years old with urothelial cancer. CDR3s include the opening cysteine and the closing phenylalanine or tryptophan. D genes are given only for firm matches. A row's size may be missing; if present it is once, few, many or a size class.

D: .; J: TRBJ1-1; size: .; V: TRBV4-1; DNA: TGCGCCAGCAGCCAAGGACAGAGAAACACTGAAGCTTTCTTT; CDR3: CASSQGQRNTEAFF
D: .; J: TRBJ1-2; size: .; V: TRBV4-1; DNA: TGCGCCAGCAGCCCCGGACAGACTAACTATGGCTACACCTTC; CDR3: CASSPGQTNYGYTF
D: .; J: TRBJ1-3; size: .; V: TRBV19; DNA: TGTGCCAGTTGCCAGGGGATTACTGGAAACACCATATATTTT; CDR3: CASCQGITGNTIYF
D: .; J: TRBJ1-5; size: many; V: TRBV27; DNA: TGTGCCAGCAATTCACAGGGTTCCGGGCCCCAGCATTTT; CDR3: CASNSQGSGPQHF
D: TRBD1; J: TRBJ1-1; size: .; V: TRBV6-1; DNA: TGTGCCAGCAGTGAAATCCGGGACAGCACTGAAGCTTTCTTT; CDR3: CASSEIRDSTEAFF
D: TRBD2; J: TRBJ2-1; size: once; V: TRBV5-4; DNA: TGTGCCAGCAGCCTGGGACTAGCGGGGGCGGGGGGTAATGAGCAGTTCTTC; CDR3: CASSLGLAGAGGNEQFF
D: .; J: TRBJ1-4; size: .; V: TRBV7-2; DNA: TGTGCCAGCAGCTCCACAGGGTTTAACGAAAAACTGTTTTTT; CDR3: CASSSTGFNEKLFF
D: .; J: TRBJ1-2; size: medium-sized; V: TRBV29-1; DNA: TGCAGCGTTGGTAACAGGAGAGAAGGCTACACCTTC; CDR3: CSVGNRREGYTF
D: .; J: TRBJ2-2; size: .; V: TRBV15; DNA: TGTGCCACCAGCAGGAAAGTGGACTGGGAGCTGTTTTTT; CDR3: CATSRKVDWELFF
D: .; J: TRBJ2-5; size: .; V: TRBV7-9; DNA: TGTGCCAGCAGCTTAGGCGACCAAGAGACCCAGTACTTC; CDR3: CASSLGDQETQYF
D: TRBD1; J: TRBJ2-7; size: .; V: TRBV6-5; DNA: TGTGCCAGCAAGACAGGGCCCATCTCCTACGAGCAGTACTTC; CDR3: CASKTGPISYEQYF
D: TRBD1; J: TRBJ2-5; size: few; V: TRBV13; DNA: TGTGCCAGCAGCAGGGAACAGGGGGCTTTTGAGACCCAGTACTTC; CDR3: CASSREQGAFETQYF
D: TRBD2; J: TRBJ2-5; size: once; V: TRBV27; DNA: TGTGCCAGCAAGGGACTAGCGGGAGTTGTACAAGAGACCCAGTACTTC; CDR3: CASKGLAGVVQETQYF
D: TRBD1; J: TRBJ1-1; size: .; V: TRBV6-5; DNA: TGTGCCAGCCGGACAGGGGCAAATGAGAACACTGAAGCTTTCTTT; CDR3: CASRTGANENTEAFF
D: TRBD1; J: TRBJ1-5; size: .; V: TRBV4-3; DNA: TGCGCCAGCAGCCAAGATTTCCAGGGGGGTCAGCCCCAGCATTTT; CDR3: CASSQDFQGGQPQHF
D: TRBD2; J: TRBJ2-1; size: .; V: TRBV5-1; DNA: TGCGCCAGCACCACAGCCCAGCGGGAGGCTCTTTCTAACTACAATGAGCAGTTCTTC; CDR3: CASTTAQREALSNYNEQFF
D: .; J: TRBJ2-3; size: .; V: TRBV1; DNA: TGCACCAGCAGCCAGGTTTGGGGGACTAGCGGGGGAAGTACAGATACGCAGTATTTT; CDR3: CTSSQVWGTSGGSTDTQYF
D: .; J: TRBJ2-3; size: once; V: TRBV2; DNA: TGTGCCAGCACTCCCACGGGCACAGATACGCAGTATTTT; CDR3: CASTPTGTDTQYF
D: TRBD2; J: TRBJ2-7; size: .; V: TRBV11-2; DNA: TGTGCCAGCAGCCCCGGGACTAGCGGGAACATCTACGAGCAGTACTTC; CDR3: CASSPGTSGNIYEQYF
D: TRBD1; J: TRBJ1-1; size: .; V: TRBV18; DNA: TGTGCCAGCTCACCAAAACAGGGGGGACTGAACACTGAAGCTTTCTTT; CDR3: CASSPKQGGLNTEAFF